The source of this T cell receptor beta chain is a study of T cells in Graves' hyperthyroidism and ophthalmopathy. Points from the study as a whole: Blood shared most expanded thyroid clonotypes above 0.001.

Patients aged 18 to 65 had newly diagnosed hyperthyroidism lasting under 2 months. Amplified TCR beta CDR3 regions came from RNA transcripts. HTBI primers drove first-round RT-PCR of the TCR CDR3. TCRdb ran MiXCR on the multiplex PCR reads and lists one entry per CDR3 protein. This repertoire shows approximately 360,000 distinct CDR3 sequences, about a sixth found once; its top ten account for 25% to 30%. The length of the CDR3 is 15 residues. The junction had 13 bases not matched to a gene; V was cut back by 2 bases and J by 12 bases. Germline values: CDR1 MNHEY, CDR2 SMNVEV (reference sequence). Notes on this clonotype: Its antigen is unidentified.

This sequence originates from a woman between 18 and 30 years old with Graves' hyperthyroidism that later progressed to Graves' ophthalmopathy. The sequencing input was blood. The J gene is TRBJ2-1, the V gene TRBV27, with 7 positions matching TRBD2. This CDR3 is CASSLRLAAIVGQFF. In DNA form, the CDR3 reads TGTGCCAGCAGTTTAAGGCTAGCGGCCATAGTAGGGCAGTTCTTC.